A single sample is the source of the 28 T cell receptor beta chains below, sequenced in a study of T cells in Graves' hyperthyroidism and ophthalmopathy. RNA transcripts served as the template for amplifying TCR beta CDR3 regions. HTBI primers were the set used in a first-round RT-PCR of the TCR CDR3. TCRdb passed the multiplex PCR reads through MiXCR, listing each CDR3 protein once. This table has about 600,000 distinct CDR3 sequences, approximately 15% appearing once. The sequencing input was blood. The origin of the receptors is a woman aged 40 to 55 with Graves' ophthalmopathy.

This clonotype was counted at least ten times. This rearrangement joins TRBV19 to TRBJ2-1, with a tentative D call TRBD1 (5 bases). The CDR3 covers 16 residues. V was shortened by 5 bases and J by 6 bases, with 20 bases between the two germline ends. Germline V gene sequence: CDR1 LNHDA, CDR2 SQIVND (reference sequence). The CDR3: CASSQMGIQVGNEQFF. The DNA of the CDR3 is TGTGCCAGTAGTCAGATGGGGATACAGGTTGGCAATGAGCAGTTCTTC.

The sample holds many counts of this clonotype. The chain has TRBV28 and TRBJ2-3; 12 bases fit TRBD1. CDR3 size: 19 residues. J gave up 7 bases and V 6 bases, and 20 bases lay outside the gene matches. Germline CDR1 reads MDHEN; CDR2 reads SYDVKM. CDR3 residues: CASSTLGTGGYRSGNTQYF. The CDR3 DNA follows: TGTGCCAGCAGCACACTTGGGACAGGGGGCTACCGCAGCGGTAATACGCAGTATTTT.

The chain recombines TRBV6-1 with TRBJ2-1; D may be TRBD1 or TRBD2 (5 bases each). V dropped 8 bases and J dropped 4 bases, with 15 bases sitting between them. This CDR3 is 14 amino acids long. In germline, CDR1 is MNHNS, CDR2 SASEGT. The chain's CDR3 is CASPPGTEYNEQFF. The CDR3 region has the DNA TGTGCCAGCCCTCCCGGGACCGAATACAATGAGCAGTTCTTC.

The sample holds many counts of this clonotype. The V gene is TRBV18, the J gene TRBJ2-3; TRBD2 agrees at 9 bases. Germline CDR1 KGHSH, CDR2 LQKENI. This CDR3 has 15 amino acids. V lost 3 bases and J lost 6; bases outside the gene matches: 7. The CDR3, as DNA: TGTGCCAGCTCACCCCCCCAGCGGGGGGCTGATACGCAGTATTTT. Protein: CASSPPQRGADTQYF.

A few counts support this clonotype. J is TRBJ2-7 and V is TRBV25-1, with D perhaps TRBD2 (5 bases). The germline CDR1 and CDR2 sequences are MGHDK and SYGVNS. The CDR3 has 13 residues. V was pared by 5 bases and J by 3 bases, with 11 bases between. CDR3 amino acids: CASSTTSLYEQYF. The CDR3 DNA sequence: TGTGCCAGCAGTACTACTAGTCTCTACGAGCAGTACTTC.

This rearrangement joins TRBV6-6 to TRBJ2-5; 10 nucleotides agree with TRBD2. Per germline, CDR1 MNHNY and CDR2 SVGAGI (reference sequence). With 0 bases clipped from V and 4 bases from J, the junction kept 2 bases outside the gene matches. CDR3 length equals 15 residues. This CDR3 reads CASSYSPSGGETQYF. The CDR3 DNA follows: TGTGCCAGCAGTTACTCTCCTAGCGGGGGAGAGACCCAGTACTTC.

The gene calls are TRBV4-1 and TRBJ1-5; 9 nucleotides match TRBD1. The CDR3 runs 20 residues. The germline CDR1 and CDR2 sequences are MGHRA and YSYEKL. The trim removed 1 base at V and 1 base at J, leaving 14 bases unmatched. In DNA form, the CDR3 reads TGCGCCAGCAGCCAAGGTGCGGGACAGGGTTTTATTTTGAGCAATCAGCCCCAGCATTTT. Protein sequence: CASSQGAGQGFILSNQPQHF.

This clonotype was seen a handful of times. V is TRBV5-1 and J is TRBJ2-2; 11 bases align to TRBD2. The germline V gene has CDR1 SGHRS and CDR2 YFSETQ. The CDR3 extends over 17 amino acids. V lost 4 bases, J lost 4 bases, and 9 bases stayed unmatched. The CDR3: CASSTSGTSGGTGELFF. DNA for the CDR3: TGCGCCAGCAGCACTTCCGGGACTAGCGGAGGCACCGGGGAGCTGTTTTTT.

This sequence joins TRBV20-1 and TRBJ2-1; 7 positions agree with TRBD2. J gave up 7 bases and V 6 bases, and 12 bases lay outside the gene matches. The V gene's germline CDR1 is DFQATT and CDR2 SNEGSKA (reference sequence). The CDR3 has 14 residues. For the CDR3, the DNA is TGCAGTGCCGACCGTGGCGGGAGCTTTAATGAGCAGTTCTTC. Amino acid sequence: CSADRGGSFNEQFF.

J is TRBJ1-1 and V is TRBV5-5; D unresolved. CDR1 and CDR2 (germline): SGHKS, YYEKEE (reference sequence). The V and J ends lost 0 bases and 4 bases respectively, with 13 bases between them. The CDR3 is 15 residues long. The CDR3 region has the DNA TGTGCCAGCAGCTTGGCCATTGTATCAAGCACTGAAGCTTTCTTT. Protein product: CASSLAIVSSTEAFF.

At least ten counts were recorded for this clonotype. This chain connects TRBV2 to TRBJ2-5; 10 bases align to TRBD2. The CDR3 loop spans 15 amino acids. CDR1 is SNHLY and CDR2 is FYNNEI in the germline V gene. The V gene end was trimmed by 3 bases and the J gene end by 4 bases; junction bases not matched to a gene: 5. The CDR3 sequence: CASSDLAGVPETQYF. CDR3 in DNA: TGTGCCAGCAGTGACCTAGCGGGAGTTCCAGAGACCCAGTACTTC.

Ten or more counts support this clonotype. The chain joins TRBV2 to TRBJ2-2; no clear D gene. V shed 1 base and J shed 1 base, with 7 bases lying between them. The CDR3 runs to 15 residues. Germline-derived CDR1 and CDR2 are SNHLY and FYNNEI. The CDR3, as DNA: TGTGCCAGCAGTGAAGTGGCGGTGAACACCGGGGAGCTGTTTTTT. It yields the protein CASSEVAVNTGELFF.

This clonotype was seen only a few times. The chain combines TRBV24-1 with TRBJ2-5, with no clear D. V lost 3 bases and J lost 3, with 13 bases in between. The V gene's germline CDR1 is KGHDR and CDR2 SFDVKD. This CDR3 region has 15 residues. DNA of the CDR3: TGTGCCACCAGTGATAAGCTGGGTCTGGAAGAGACCCAGTACTTC. This sequence encodes CATSDKLGLEETQYF.

This clonotype was detected a few times. The rearrangement links TRBV25-1 to TRBJ1-2, with 8 bases lining up with TRBD1. The CDR3 sequence is 14 residues long. The V gene end was trimmed by 5 bases and the J gene end by 3 bases; junction bases not matched to a gene: 5. Germline V gives CDR1 MGHDK, CDR2 SYGVNS. For the CDR3, the DNA is TGTGCCAGCAGTAGGGGACAGGTTGACTATGGCTACACCTTC. Translation: CASSRGQVDYGYTF.

This chain connects TRBV29-1 to TRBJ2-7; perhaps TRBD1 as D (6 bases). The CDR3 is made up of 12 amino acids. Looked up from germline, CDR1 is SQVTM and CDR2 is ANQGSEA. The CDR3: CSVQGKNYEQYF. The CDR3 region has the DNA TGCAGTGTACAGGGAAAAAACTACGAGCAGTACTTC.

The V and J genes are TRBV6-1 and TRBJ1-5, with TRBD1 matching over 8 bases. Germline V CDR1 and CDR2: MNHNS, SASEGT. V trimming: 2 bases; J trimming: 1 base; junction bases outside the gene matches: 13. This CDR3 contains 19 residues. Written as DNA, the CDR3 is TGTGCCAGCAGTGAACGGACAGGGAATGCCGGAATGAGCAATCAGCCCCAGCATTTT. This sequence encodes CASSERTGNAGMSNQPQHF.

This clonotype has ten or more counts. This rearrangement joins TRBV2 to TRBJ2-6, with no clear D. The CDR3 sequence is 16 residues long. Germline lookup yields CDR1 SNHLY and CDR2 FYNNEI. V was trimmed by 3 bases and J by 0 bases, leaving 9 bases between them. The CDR3 loop reads CASSDSGSSGANVLTF. The CDR3 nucleotides are TGTGCCAGCAGTGACTCAGGCAGCTCTGGGGCCAACGTCCTGACTTTC.

This clonotype was recorded many times. The rearrangement joins TRBV6-1 to TRBJ1-1, with D tentatively TRBD1 (6 bases). The CDR3 consists of 12 residues. V was shortened by 7 bases and J by 4 bases, with 10 bases between the two germline ends. CDR1 is MNHNS and CDR2 is SASEGT in the germline V gene. The CDR3 nucleotides read TGTGCCAGCACCCCAGGGGTCACTGAAGCTTTCTTT. Translation gives CASTPGVTEAFF.

The DNA of the CDR3 is TGCAGTGGGAAGGGCCAACGGATGGATGAAGCTTTCTTT. It encodes CSGKGQRMDEAFF. The genes are TRBV20-1 and TRBJ1-1; unclear D gene. V lost 7 bases, J lost 7 bases, and 19 bases lay in between. The CDR3 loop spans 13 amino acids. Germline V gene data show CDR1 as DFQATT and CDR2 as SNEGSKA (reference sequence).

This clonotype was seen repeatedly, ten times or more. V gene TRBV7-9 combines with J gene TRBJ2-7; 9 bases are a match to TRBD2. The CDR3 runs to 15 residues. Germline lookup yields CDR1 SEHNR and CDR2 FQNEAQ (reference sequence). V lost 2 bases to trimming and J lost 3 bases; unmatched junction nucleotides: 5. CDR3 in amino acids: CASSLLAGEIYEQYF. CDR3 DNA sequence: TGTGCCAGCAGCTTATTAGCGGGAGAGATCTACGAGCAGTACTTC.

The genes are TRBV20-1 and TRBJ1-3; the D is unclear. This CDR3 spans 15 amino acids. V dropped 0 bases and J dropped 0 bases, with 9 bases sitting between them. CDR1 DFQATT and CDR2 SNEGSKA come from the germline V gene (reference sequence). The CDR3 region has the DNA TGCAGTGCTAGAGATACGGGTAGCTCTGGAAACACCATATATTTT. Translated, it gives CSARDTGSSGNTIYF.

This clonotype was counted between two and nine times. The V call is TRBV3-1, the J call TRBJ2-7; D unresolved. The V and J ends lost 3 bases and 3 bases respectively, with 9 bases between them. The CDR3 spans 13 residues. CDR1 LGHDT and CDR2 YNNKEL come from the germline V gene (reference sequence). CDR3 region: CASSQYSNYEQYF. Written as DNA, the CDR3 is TGTGCCAGCAGCCAGTACTCAAACTACGAGCAGTACTTC.

The chain employs TRBV7-2 and TRBJ1-3, with D possibly being TRBD1 (6 bases). CDR1 is SGHTA, CDR2 FQGNSA, per germline. Trimming cost V 5 bases and J 4 bases, with 12 bases left between them. The CDR3 contains 14 residues. The CDR3 region is CASSTTGQGNTIYF. The CDR3 DNA sequence: TGTGCCAGCAGCACCACCGGACAGGGAAACACCATATATTTT.

The chain recombines TRBV4-1 with TRBJ1-1; D possibly corresponds to TRBD1 (6 bases). With 4 bases removed from V and 4 bases from J, the gap between germline ends came to 13 bases. Germline CDR1 and CDR2: MGHRA and YSYEKL. This CDR3 is built from 14 residues. The CDR3 nucleotides are TGCGCCAGCAGCCGGTACAGGGCGAGCACTGAAGCTTTCTTT. Amino acids: CASSRYRASTEAFF.

This clonotype was recorded a few times. This chain joins TRBV7-9 and TRBJ2-5; a weak D match, TRBD1 (5 bases). Germline CDR1 reads SEHNR; CDR2 reads FQNEAQ (reference sequence). Trimming took off 2 bases at V and 1 base at J, with 11 bases between the two ends. This CDR3 region has 15 residues. The DNA of the CDR3 is TGTGCCAGCAGCTTAAGACAGAGGATCCAAGAGACCCAGTACTTC. Translation gives CASSLRQRIQETQYF. The whole variable domain, filled in from reference TRBV7-9 and TRBJ2-5, reads DTGVSQNPRHKITKRGQNVTFRCDPISEHNRLYWYRQTLGQGPEFLTYFQNEAQLEKSRLLSDRFSAERPKGSFSTLEIQRTEQGDSAMYLCASSLRQRIQETQYFGPGTRLLVL.

This clonotype was observed a handful of times. The chain couples TRBV3-1 to TRBJ2-5, with 8 bases fitting TRBD1. CDR1 is LGHDT and CDR2 is YNNKEL in the germline V gene (reference sequence). After removal of 3 bases from V and 5 bases from J, the junction contained 14 bases not matched to a gene. The CDR3 has 17 amino acids. CDR3 DNA sequence: TGTGCCAGCAGCCAGAGGGTTGGACAGGGCGAAACGGAGACCCAGTACTTC. It specifies CASSQRVGQGETETQYF.

This clonotype has ten or more counts. For the CDR3, the DNA is TGTGCCAGCAGCTTAGGGGCAATAGAGGATACGCAGTATTTT. Its protein is CASSLGAIEDTQYF. This rearrangement joins TRBV7-8 to TRBJ2-3; D not resolved. The ends were cut back, 1 base at V and 6 bases at J, with 11 bases in the middle. The CDR3 is 14 amino acids. CDR1 is SGHVS and CDR2 is FQNEAQ in the germline V gene.

CDR3 nucleotide sequence: TGCGCCAGCAGTTGGGGCGTCGACACCGGGGAGCTGTTTTTT. The encoded protein is CASSWGVDTGELFF. The J gene is TRBJ2-2, the V gene TRBV5-1; possible D gene TRBD1, 5 bases. This CDR3 contains 14 residues. Germline V lookup: CDR1 SGHRS, CDR2 YFSETQ. Trimming shortened V by 5 bases and J by 3 bases, and 11 bases separated the two germline ends.